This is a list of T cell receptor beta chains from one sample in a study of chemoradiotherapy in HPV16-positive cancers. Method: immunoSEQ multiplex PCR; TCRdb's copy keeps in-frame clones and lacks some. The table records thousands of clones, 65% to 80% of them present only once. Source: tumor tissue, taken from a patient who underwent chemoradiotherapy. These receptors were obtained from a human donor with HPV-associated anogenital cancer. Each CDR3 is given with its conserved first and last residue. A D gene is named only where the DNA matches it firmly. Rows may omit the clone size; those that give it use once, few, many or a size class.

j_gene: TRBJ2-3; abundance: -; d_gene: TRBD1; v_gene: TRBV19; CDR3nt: TGTGCCAGTTCACAGGGGGTGTACACAGATACGCAGTATTTT; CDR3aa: CASSQGVYTDTQYF
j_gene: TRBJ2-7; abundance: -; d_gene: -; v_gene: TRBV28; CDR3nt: TGTGCCAGCAGTTTAAAGTACTACGAGCAGTACTTC; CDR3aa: CASSLKYYEQYF
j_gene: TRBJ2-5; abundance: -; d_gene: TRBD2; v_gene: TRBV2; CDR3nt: TGTGCCAGCAGGCGTGGACTAGCGGAAGAGACCCAGTACTTC; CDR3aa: CASRRGLAEETQYF
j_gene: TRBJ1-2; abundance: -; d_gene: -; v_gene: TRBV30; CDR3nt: TGTGCCTGGAGTGGTTGGGGGTTGAGCTATGGCTACACCTTC; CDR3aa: CAWSGWGLSYGYTF
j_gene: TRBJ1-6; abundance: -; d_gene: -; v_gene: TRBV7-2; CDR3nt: TGTGCCAGCAGCTTCGGACCAACCCAACCCCTCCACTTT; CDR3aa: CASSFGPTQPLHF
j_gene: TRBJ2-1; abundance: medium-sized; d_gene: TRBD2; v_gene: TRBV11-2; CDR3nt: TGTGCCAGCAGCTTAGATGCTAGCGGGGGCTACAATGAGCAGTTCTTC; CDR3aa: CASSLDASGGYNEQFF
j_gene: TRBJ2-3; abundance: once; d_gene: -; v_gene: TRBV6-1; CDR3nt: TGTGCCATCCGGGACGACTACACAGATACGCAGTATTTT; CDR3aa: CAIRDDYTDTQYF
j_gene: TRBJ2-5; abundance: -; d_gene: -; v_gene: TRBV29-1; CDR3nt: TGCAGCGTCCGGGTACAGGGCCGCCAAGAGACCCAGTACTTC; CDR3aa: CSVRVQGRQETQYF
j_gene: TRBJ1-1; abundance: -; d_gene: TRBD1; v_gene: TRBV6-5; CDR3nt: TGTGCCAGCAGTTACCCCACCGGGACAGGGGACACTGAAGCTTTCTTT; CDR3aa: CASSYPTGTGDTEAFF
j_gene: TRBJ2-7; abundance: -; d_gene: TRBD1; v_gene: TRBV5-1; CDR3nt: TGCGCCAGCAGCACGCCGGGACAGGGTGCCGAGCAGTACTTC; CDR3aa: CASSTPGQGAEQYF
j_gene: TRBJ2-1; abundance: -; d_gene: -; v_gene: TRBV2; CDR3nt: TGTGCCAGCAGGGACCGGCCCAGCTCCTACAATGAGCAGTTCTTC; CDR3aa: CASRDRPSSYNEQFF
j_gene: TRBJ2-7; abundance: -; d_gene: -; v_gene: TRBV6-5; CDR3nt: TGTGCCAGCAGCCGGGCCAGCACCTACGAGCAGTACTTC; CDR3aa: CASSRASTYEQYF
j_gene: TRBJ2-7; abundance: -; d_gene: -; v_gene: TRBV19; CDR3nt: TGTGCCAGTGCGGGGACCTCCGCCATCTACGAGCAGTACTTC; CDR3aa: CASAGTSAIYEQYF
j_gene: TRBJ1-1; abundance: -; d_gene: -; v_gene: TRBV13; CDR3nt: TGTGCCAGCAGCTTAGTCAGAGACACTGAAGCTTTCTTT; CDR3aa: CASSLVRDTEAFF
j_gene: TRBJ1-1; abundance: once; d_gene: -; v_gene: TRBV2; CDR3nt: TGTGCCAGCGGGGAGGGGGGGTTCAACACTGAAGCTTTCTTT; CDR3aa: CASGEGGFNTEAFF
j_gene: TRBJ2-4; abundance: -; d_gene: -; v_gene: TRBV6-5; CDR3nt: TGTGCCAGCAGCCCCGGGCTGAAAAACATTCAGTACTTC; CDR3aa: CASSPGLKNIQYF
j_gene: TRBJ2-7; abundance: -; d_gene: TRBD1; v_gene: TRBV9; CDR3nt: TGTGCCAGCAGCGCGACAGGGAGTCCCTACGAGCAGTACTTC; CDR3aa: CASSATGSPYEQYF
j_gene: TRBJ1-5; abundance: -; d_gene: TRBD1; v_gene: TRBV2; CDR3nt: TGTGCCAGCAGTCGCCTCGGACAGGTAAATCAGCCCCAGCATTTT; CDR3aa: CASSRLGQVNQPQHF
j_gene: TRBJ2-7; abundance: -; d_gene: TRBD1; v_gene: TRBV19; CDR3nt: TGTGCCAGTAGTTACACAGGGGCGCTTACCTACGAGCAGTACTTC; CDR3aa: CASSYTGALTYEQYF
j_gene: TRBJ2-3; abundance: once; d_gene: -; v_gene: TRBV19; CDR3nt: TGTGCCAGTAGTATAACCTTTTGGGGCCGCACAGATACGCAGTATTTT; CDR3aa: CASSITFWGRTDTQYF
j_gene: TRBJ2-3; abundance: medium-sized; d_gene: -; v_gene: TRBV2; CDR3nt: TGTGCCAGCAGTTGGGTGAAAGATACGCAGTATTTT; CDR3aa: CASSWVKDTQYF
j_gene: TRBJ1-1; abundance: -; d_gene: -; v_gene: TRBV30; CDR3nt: TGTGCCTGGAAGTACATCCCCACAGCGAACACTGAAGCTTTCTTT; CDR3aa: CAWKYIPTANTEAFF
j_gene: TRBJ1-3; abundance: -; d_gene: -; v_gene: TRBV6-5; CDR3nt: TGTGCCAGCAGTAAGGGGAGTATTGGAAACACCATATATTTT; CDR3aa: CASSKGSIGNTIYF
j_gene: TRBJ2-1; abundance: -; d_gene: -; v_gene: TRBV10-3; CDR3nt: TGTGCCATCAGTGAGAGTGGTTTCCCAAGTGAGCAGTTCTTC; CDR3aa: CAISESGFPSEQFF
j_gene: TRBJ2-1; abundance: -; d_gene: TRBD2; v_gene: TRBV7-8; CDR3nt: TGTGCCAGCAGCCAGGCAGGTAGCGGGGAGGCCTACAATGAGCAGTTCTTC; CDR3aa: CASSQAGSGEAYNEQFF
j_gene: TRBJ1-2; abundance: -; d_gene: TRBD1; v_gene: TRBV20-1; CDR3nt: TGCAGTACTAGACAGGGCCGTGGCTACACCTTC; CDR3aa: CSTRQGRGYTF
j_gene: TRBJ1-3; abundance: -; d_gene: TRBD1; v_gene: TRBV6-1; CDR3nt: TGTGCCAGCAGAACGACAGGGGGCTCTGGAAACACCATATATTTT; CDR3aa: CASRTTGGSGNTIYF
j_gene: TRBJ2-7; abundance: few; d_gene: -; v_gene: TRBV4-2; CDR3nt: TGTGCCAGCAGCCAAGAAGGGGGTACCTACGAGCAGTACTTC; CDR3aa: CASSQEGGTYEQYF
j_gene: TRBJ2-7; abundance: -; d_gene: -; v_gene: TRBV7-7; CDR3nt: TGTGCTAGCATCCCCGAGGGGGACCTCGTCTCCTACGAGCAGTACTTC; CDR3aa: CASIPEGDLVSYEQYF
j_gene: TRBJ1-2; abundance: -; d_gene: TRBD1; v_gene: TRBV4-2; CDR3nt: TGTGCCAGCAGCCAAGCCCGGACAGGGAACTATGGCTACACCTTC; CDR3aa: CASSQARTGNYGYTF
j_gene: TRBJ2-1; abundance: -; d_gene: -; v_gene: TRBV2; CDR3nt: TGTGCCAGCAGGGTTGTCAATGAGCAGTTCTTC; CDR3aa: CASRVVNEQFF
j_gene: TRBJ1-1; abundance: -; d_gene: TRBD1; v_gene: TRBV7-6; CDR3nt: TGTGCCAGCAGCTTAGCGACAGGGCGGGCTTTCTTT; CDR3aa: CASSLATGRAFF
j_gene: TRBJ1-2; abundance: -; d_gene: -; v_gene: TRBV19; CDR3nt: TGTGCCAGTAGCCCCGGGACCAACTGGAACTATGGCTACACCTTC; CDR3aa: CASSPGTNWNYGYTF
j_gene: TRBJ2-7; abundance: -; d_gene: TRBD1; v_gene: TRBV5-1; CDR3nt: TGCGCCAGCAGTGCAGGGGGCCTTCCTTTCTACGAGCAGTACTTC; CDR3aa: CASSAGGLPFYEQYF
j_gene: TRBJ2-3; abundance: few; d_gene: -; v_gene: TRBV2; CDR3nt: TGTGCCAGCAGTGAATTTGATACGCAGTATTTT; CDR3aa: CASSEFDTQYF
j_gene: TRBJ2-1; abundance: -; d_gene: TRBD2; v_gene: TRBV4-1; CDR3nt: TGCGCCAGCAGCCAATTAGCGGGGAGGAATGAGCAGTTCTTC; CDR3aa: CASSQLAGRNEQFF
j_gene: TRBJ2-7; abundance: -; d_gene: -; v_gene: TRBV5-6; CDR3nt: TGTGCCAGCAGCTTGACCCCCTACGAGCAGTACTTC; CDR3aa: CASSLTPYEQYF
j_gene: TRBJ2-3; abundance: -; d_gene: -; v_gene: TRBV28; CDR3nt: TGTGCCAGCAGTTTATGCCCGTTGACTAACACAGATACGCAGTATTTT; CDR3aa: CASSLCPLTNTDTQYF
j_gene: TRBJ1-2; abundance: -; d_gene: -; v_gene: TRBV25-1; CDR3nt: TGTGCCAGCAGTGAATCACCTCACGGAGGAGCTAACTATGGCCACACCTTC; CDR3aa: CASSESPHGGANYGHTF